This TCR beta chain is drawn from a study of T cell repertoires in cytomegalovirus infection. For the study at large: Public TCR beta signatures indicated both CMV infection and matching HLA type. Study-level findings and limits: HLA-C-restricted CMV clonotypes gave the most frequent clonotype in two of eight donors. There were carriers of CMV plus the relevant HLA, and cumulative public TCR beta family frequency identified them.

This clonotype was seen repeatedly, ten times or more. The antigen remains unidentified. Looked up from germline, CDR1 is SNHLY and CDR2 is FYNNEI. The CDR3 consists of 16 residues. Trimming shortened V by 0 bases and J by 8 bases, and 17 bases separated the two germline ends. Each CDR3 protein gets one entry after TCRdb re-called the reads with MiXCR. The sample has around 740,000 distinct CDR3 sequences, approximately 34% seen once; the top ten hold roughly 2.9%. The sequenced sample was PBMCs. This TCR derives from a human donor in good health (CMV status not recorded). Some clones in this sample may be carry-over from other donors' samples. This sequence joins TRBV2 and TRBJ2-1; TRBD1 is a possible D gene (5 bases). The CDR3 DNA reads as TGTGCCAGCAGTGAAGCGCTTAGGGCAGGGAACGATGAGCAGTTCTTC. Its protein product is CASSEALRAGNDEQFF.